A single sample is the source of the 30 T cell receptor beta chains below, sequenced in a study of molecular identifiers for immune sequencing clone quantification. TCRdb fed the PCR reads into MiXCR, producing one record per CDR3 protein. This table holds about 640,000 distinct CDR3 sequences, approximately 20% found once. Material for sequencing was naive CD8+ T cells from blood, with Jurkat cell RNA spiked in. Subset indicated: FACS-sorted CD8+CD4-CCR7+CD45RA+ naive T cells. These receptor sequences come from a human donor in good health. Some libraries in this study had Jurkat cell RNA spiked in.

With respect to this clonotype: A much larger clone lies one base from this, so it may be a read error. The chain couples TRBV21-1 to TRBJ1-6. TRBV21-1 is shown as a pseudogene. CDR3 length: 13 residues. This CDR3 is CASSTSIRSPLHF. The CDR3 coding sequence is TGTGCCAGCAGCACCTCGATCAGGTCACCCCTCCACTTT.

This clonotype was seen at least ten times. This sequence joins TRBV6-5 and TRBJ2-7; D is possibly TRBD1 or TRBD2 (5 bases each). In germline, CDR1 is MNHEY, CDR2 SVGAGI. There are 13 residues in the CDR3. V was shortened by 6 bases and J by 5 bases, with 14 bases between the two germline ends. CDR3 amino acids: CASSSGSGDEQYF. The CDR3 DNA sequence: TGTGCCAGCAGCTCAGGGTCCGGGGACGAGCAGTACTTC.

The sample holds many counts of this clonotype. The chain uses TRBV11-2 and TRBJ2-5; D possibly uses TRBD1 or TRBD2 (5 bases each). Germline-derived CDR1 and CDR2 are SGHAT and FQNNGV. Trimming removed 6 bases from V and 5 bases from J, with 22 bases in between. This CDR3 contains 16 residues. The CDR3 nucleotides read TGTGCCAGCAGAACCACCGGGACCGACGATTACGAGACCCAGTACTTC. It encodes CASRTTGTDDYETQYF.

The table lists this clonotype with many counts. This chain uses TRBV19 with TRBJ1-5; D ambiguous. CDR3 size: 12 residues. The V and J ends lost 4 bases and 7 bases respectively, with 8 bases between them. From germline, CDR1 is LNHDA and CDR2 SQIVND (reference sequence). The CDR3 sequence: CASSTGYQPQHF. In DNA, the CDR3 is TGTGCCAGTAGTACGGGGTACCAGCCCCAGCATTTT.

This clonotype was detected only a few times. The rearrangement joins TRBV4-1 to TRBJ1-5; D unresolved. Trimming took 0 bases from V and 0 from J, leaving 15 bases between them. CDR3 length equals 18 residues. CDR1 and CDR2 from the germline V gene are MGHRA and YSYEKL. The CDR3 region is CASSQDSAGSYSNQPQHF. The CDR3 coding sequence is TGCGCCAGCAGCCAAGATTCGGCAGGAAGTTATAGCAATCAGCCCCAGCATTTT.

This clonotype was picked up many times. This chain joins TRBV6-6 and TRBJ2-3, with no clear D. The germline CDR1 and CDR2 sequences are MNHNY and SVGAGI (reference sequence). Trimming cost V 5 bases and J 1 base, with 7 bases left between them. CDR3 length equals 13 residues. In DNA, the CDR3 is TGTGCCAGCAGTAACCACGGCACAGATACGCAGTATTTT. The encoded protein is CASSNHGTDTQYF.

This clonotype was recorded many times. The chain carries TRBV21-1 and TRBJ2-1; TRBD2 is the table's D call and was not checked against the DNA. TRBV21-1 is listed as a pseudogene. This CDR3 contains 17 residues. CDR3 nucleotide sequence: TGTGCCAGCAGCAAGGGCGGACTAGCGGAGCCCTACAATGAGCAGTTCTTC. Protein: CASSKGGLAEPYNEQFF.

This clonotype was counted ten times or more. The chain's CDR3 is CASSQDYASGNTIYF. CDR3 in DNA: TGTGCCAGCAGCCAAGATTACGCTTCTGGAAACACCATATATTTT. The chain couples TRBV4-2 to TRBJ1-3; no clear D. This CDR3 comprises 15 residues. Per germline, CDR1 LGHNA and CDR2 YNFKEQ. V was trimmed by 0 bases and J by 1 base, leaving 7 bases between them.

This clonotype was counted at least ten times. The chain couples TRBV6-2 or TRBV6-3 to TRBJ1-1; no firm D call. The germline gives CDR1 MNHEY, CDR2 SVGEGT. Trimming cost V 4 bases and J 3 bases, with 12 bases left between them. There are 14 residues in the CDR3. CDR3 nucleotides: TGTGCCAGCAGTTTGATGGTTAGCTACACTGAAGCTTTCTTT. Its protein product is CASSLMVSYTEAFF.

In its sample, this clonotype was seen a few times. CDR3 loop: CASSYSGLGTEAFF. CDR3 nucleotides: TGTGCCAGCAGTTATTCAGGGCTTGGGACTGAAGCTTTCTTT. V is TRBV27 and J is TRBJ1-1; TRBD1 might be the D (5 bases). This CDR3 has 14 amino acids. The ends were cut back, 4 bases at V and 5 bases at J, with 14 bases in the middle. Germline assignment: CDR1 MNHEY and CDR2 SMNVEV (reference sequence).

The sample holds a few counts of this clonotype. The chain combines TRBV5-4 with TRBJ2-5; 7 nucleotides align to TRBD2. The CDR3 runs to 14 residues. Germline V gene lookup returns CDR1 SGHNT and CDR2 YYREEE (reference sequence). The junction had 4 bases not matched to a gene; V was cut back by 0 bases and J by 5 bases. DNA for the CDR3: TGTGCCAGCAGCTTGGCCGGACTAGATGAGACCCAGTACTTC. Its translation is CASSLAGLDETQYF.

The sample holds a few counts of this clonotype. The gene calls are TRBV5-6 and TRBJ1-6, with TRBD1 matching 8 bases. The V segment lost 2 bases and the J segment 7 bases; nucleotides outside the gene matches: 5. Germline lookup yields CDR1 SGHDT and CDR2 YYEEEE. There are 15 residues in the CDR3. The CDR3 protein is CASSLGQGRNSPLHF. CDR3 DNA: TGTGCCAGCAGCTTAGGACAGGGACGGAATTCACCCCTCCACTTT.

Ten or more counts support this clonotype. The chain recombines TRBV3-1 with TRBJ2-7; TRBD2 matches at 11 bases. The length of the CDR3 is 14 residues. Unmatched junction bases numbered 2, after V lost 4 bases and J lost 3 bases. CDR1 is LGHDT, CDR2 YNNKEL, per germline (reference sequence). Here the CDR3 DNA reads TGTGCCAGCAGCCCGACTAGCGGGAACTACGAGCAGTACTTC. Translating it yields CASSPTSGNYEQYF.

In this sample, this clonotype turned up many times. The chain links TRBV7-9 to TRBJ2-1; 7 bases match TRBD1. The CDR3 loop spans 15 amino acids. Germline trimming cut 5 bases from V and 0 bases from J; bases unmatched to any gene: 4. The germline V gene encodes CDR1 SEHNR and CDR2 FQNEAQ (reference sequence). The CDR3 DNA sequence: TGTGCCAGCAGCAATGGACAGGCCTCCTACAATGAGCAGTTCTTC. Its translation is CASSNGQASYNEQFF.

With regard to this clonotype: Likely a read error: the CDR3 ends without its conserved phenylalanine or tryptophan. No DNA is shown, since the ends of the CDR3 on it are uncertain; the CDR3 is the one TCRdb lists. The genes are TRBV4-3 and TRBJ2-7; the table's D gene call, TRBD1, was not cross checked with the DNA. A total of 14 residues make up the CDR3, ends included. Germline values: CDR1 LGHNA, CDR2 YSLEER. The CDR3 sequence is CASSQGQGTYEQHS.

This clonotype appeared a single time. With a much larger clone just one base away, this may be a read error. V and J are TRBV7-9 and TRBJ2-3, with D uncertain. Germline CDR1 and CDR2: SEHNR and FQNEAQ (reference sequence). Trimming removed 10 bases from V and 2 bases from J, with 22 bases in between. The CDR3 covers 16 residues. The CDR3 DNA reads as TGTGCCAACAGTCACTCCTTGGAACGGCCCACAGATACGCAGTATTTT. Its protein is CANSHSLERPTDTQYF.

V gene TRBV19 combines with J gene TRBJ2-7, with 7 positions matching TRBD1. Germline V gene lookup returns CDR1 LNHDA and CDR2 SQIVND (reference sequence). Trimming took 8 bases from V and 0 from J; bases not matched to a gene: 10. The CDR3 runs to 15 residues. DNA of the CDR3: TGTGCCAGTTCCAGGGGGTCTTTGGGCTCCTACGAGCAGTACTTC. Residues: CASSRGSLGSYEQYF.

With respect to this clonotype: This may arise from a read error, as a much more abundant clone is one base away. Lacking the conserved final phenylalanine or tryptophan, this CDR3 likely reflects a read error. This sequence joins TRBV9 and TRBJ2-7; 7 bases align to TRBD2. With V trimmed by 10 bases and J by 1 base, 8 bases remained unmatched. Germline V CDR1 and CDR2: SGDLS, YYNGEE. The length of the CDR3 is 13 residues. CDR3 sequence reads: CASAPGLSYEQYS. In nucleotides, the CDR3 is TGTGCCTCAGCCCCGGGACTATCCTACGAGCAGTACTCC.

As regards this clonotype: A read error is possible here, since a much larger clone lies one base away. The CDR3 reads CASSYPQAREELFF. Here the CDR3 DNA reads TGTGCCAGCAGCTACCCGCAGGCTCGTGAAGAACTGTTTTTT. This chain joins TRBV12-3 or TRBV12-4 and TRBJ1-4; D is ambiguous. There are 14 residues in the CDR3.

The sample holds a few counts of this clonotype. V usage is TRBV15 and J usage is TRBJ2-7; D gene ambiguous. V lost 4 bases and J 0 bases, leaving 7 bases between the germline ends. The germline V gene encodes CDR1 LNHNV and CDR2 YYDKDF (reference sequence). The CDR3 runs to 13 residues. CDR3 residues: CATSTGRSYEQYF. CDR3 DNA: TGTGCCACCAGCACAGGACGCTCCTACGAGCAGTACTTC.

This chain uses TRBV12-3 or TRBV12-4 with TRBJ2-1, with D possibly matching TRBD2 (6 bases). Trimming removed 3 bases from V and 3 bases from J, with 12 bases in between. This CDR3 is built from 15 residues. CDR3 DNA: TGTGCCAGCAGTTTTACGGGACTCCACTACAATGAGCAGTTCTTC. Translating it yields CASSFTGLHYNEQFF.

In its sample, this clonotype was seen many times. This rearrangement joins TRBV20-1 to TRBJ2-7; the match to TRBD2 covers 9 bases. Losses at the gene ends were 5 bases for V and 3 bases for J; bases not matched to a gene: 5. Germline values: CDR1 DFQATT, CDR2 SNEGSKA (reference sequence). The CDR3 totals 13 residues. The CDR3 coding sequence is TGCAGTGCTCGGTCGCGGGGGGGCTACGAGCAGTACTTC. Encoded protein: CSARSRGGYEQYF.

In the case of this clonotype: A much bigger clone sits one base away, suggesting this may be a read error. The CDR3 carries no conserved terminal phenylalanine or tryptophan, so it likely arises from a read error. The genes are TRBV6-2 or TRBV6-3 and TRBJ2-7; tentative D call: TRBD1 (6 bases). Germline values: CDR1 MNHEY, CDR2 SVGEGT. The germline V and J ends were trimmed by 4 bases and 4 bases, with 17 bases remaining between them. CDR3 length: 15 residues. The CDR3 bases are TGTGCCAGCAGTTGGGGGCCCGGGGTGACTTACGAGCAGTACTCC. Its translation: CASSWGPGVTYEQYS.

This clonotype was observed a handful of times. This chain joins TRBV20-1 and TRBJ2-1, with 12 bases matching TRBD2. V lost 4 bases, J lost 8 bases, and 9 bases stayed unmatched. The CDR3 length is 15 residues. Germline assignment: CDR1 DFQATT and CDR2 SNEGSKA (reference sequence). The CDR3 here is CSATPLAGGLDEQFF. The CDR3 nucleotides read TGCAGTGCTACCCCTCTAGCGGGAGGGCTTGATGAGCAGTTCTTC.

This clonotype appeared a few times. V is TRBV5-6 and J is TRBJ2-7; TRBD2 matches at 7 bases. There are 13 residues in the CDR3. With 4 bases clipped from V and 3 bases from J, the junction kept 4 bases outside the gene matches. In germline, CDR1 is SGHDT, CDR2 YYEEEE. CDR3 sequence: CASSRDYSYEQYF. The CDR3 DNA reads TGTGCCAGCAGCCGGGACTACAGCTACGAGCAGTACTTC.

As to this clonotype: A junction boundary mismatches the germline segment, possibly from a read error. This chain connects TRBV19 to TRBJ2-7, with 10 bases identical to TRBD2. Germline V CDR1 and CDR2: LNHDA, SQIVND (reference sequence). CDR3 length equals 15 residues. CDR3 nucleotides: TGTGCCAGTAGTATTTATAGCGGGGGGAACTACGAGCAGCACTTC. Its protein product is CASSIYSGGNYEQHF.

On this clonotype itself: This could be a read error, since a much larger clone is one nucleotide away. This chain joins TRBV20-1 and TRBJ2-3; D ambiguous. The CDR3 contains 15 residues. Germline values: CDR1 DFQATT, CDR2 SNEGSKA (reference sequence). Deletions cut 6 bases from V and 4 bases from J, with 20 bases between. The CDR3 region is CSAYDGDLRADTQYF. In DNA form, the CDR3 reads TGCAGTGCCTACGACGGAGATCTTCGGGCAGATACGCAGTATTTT.

At least ten counts were recorded for this clonotype. The chain is built from TRBV27 and TRBJ1-1; no firm D call. Trimming took off 6 bases at V and 2 bases at J, with 16 bases between the two ends. Germline V gives CDR1 MNHEY, CDR2 SMNVEV (reference sequence). The CDR3 consists of 15 residues. This CDR3 reads CASRSTSALNTEAFF. CDR3 nucleotide sequence: TGTGCCAGCAGATCAACTTCGGCCCTAAACACTGAAGCTTTCTTT.

The chain is built from TRBV27 and TRBJ2-5; TRBD2 matches at 14 bases. Germline V lookup: CDR1 MNHEY, CDR2 SMNVEV (reference sequence). The CDR3 runs 13 residues. The CDR3 DNA sequence: TGTGGGAGTGGACTAGCGGGAGGTGAGACCCAGTACTTC. Protein sequence: CGSGLAGGETQYF.

This clonotype was observed at least ten times. The chain uses TRBV4-3 and TRBJ2-1, with 8 bases lining up with TRBD1. Germline loops: CDR1 LGHNA, CDR2 YSLEER. This CDR3 region has 13 residues. V dropped 4 bases and J dropped 7; count of bases not matched to a gene: 3. CDR3 sequence: CASSLGQANEQFF. In nucleotides, the CDR3 is TGCGCCAGCAGCCTGGGACAGGCTAATGAGCAGTTCTTC.